This T cell receptor (beta chain) derives from a study of shared clonotypes between healthy human individuals. Study-wide points: Generally, naive subsets (rather than memory subsets) showed larger estimated richness. It was the non-shared clonotypes that had lower generation probabilities than clonotypes shared by all four donors. There were few donors, and this limited the genetic and exposure-history diversity represented.

Only CD45RO-negative cells positively selected for CCR7 counted as naive CD8 cells, so terminally differentiated effector memory CD45RA+ cells were excluded. Replicate PCRs from sorted subsets contained roughly 220 ng DNA, which is 31,000 or so T cell genomes. Measured with immunoSEQ multiplex PCR; TCRdb has only the in-frame clones, and not every one. The data show millions of clones, with about 92% seen just once and about 1.8% held by the top ten. In this sample, this clone turned up a few times. Its matching antigen is unknown. V lost 9 bases and J lost 1, with 9 bases in between. The CDR3 is made up of 12 amino acids. CDR1 and CDR2 from the germline V gene are MNHEY and SMNVEV (reference sequence).

The sample taken for sequencing was naive CD8+ T cells from PBMCs. The gene calls are TRBV27 and TRBJ1-2, with a weak D call TRBD1 (5 bases). This receptor was identified in a man aged 18 to 35 in good health. Some clones in this sample may be carry-over from other donors' samples. CDR3 sequence (DNA): TGTGCCAGTAGGGGCAATAACTATGGCTACACCTTC. It codes for CASRGNNYGYTF.